This T cell receptor (beta chain) was captured by sequencing in a study of cytomegalovirus exposure and HLA in healthy donors. Per germline, CDR1 MNHEY and CDR2 SVGAGI. The CDR3 contains 13 residues. Concerning this clone: A junction end diverges from the germline sequence, so it may reflect a read error.

PCR was performed using 60 Vbeta and 13 Jbeta primers. Profiled with immunoSEQ multiplex PCR; TCRdb holds only in-frame clones, not every one. The repertoire holds about 110,000 clones, with 76% as singletons. This receptor was taken from a woman between 50 and 59 years old in good health and CMV-seropositive. The sample consisted of PBMCs. This chain uses TRBV6-5 with TRBJ2-1, with unresolved D. DNA for the CDR3: TGTGCCAGCAGTTACTCCAGTGCCAATGAACAGTTCTTC. Translated: CASSYSSANEQFF.